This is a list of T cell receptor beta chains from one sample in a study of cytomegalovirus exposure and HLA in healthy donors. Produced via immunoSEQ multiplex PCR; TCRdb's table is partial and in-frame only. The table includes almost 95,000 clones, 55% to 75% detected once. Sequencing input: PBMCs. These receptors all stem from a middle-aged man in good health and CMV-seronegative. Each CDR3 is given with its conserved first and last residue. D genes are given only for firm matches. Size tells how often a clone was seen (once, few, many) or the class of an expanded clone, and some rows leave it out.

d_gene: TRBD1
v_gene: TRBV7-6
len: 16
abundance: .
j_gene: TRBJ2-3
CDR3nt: TGTGCCAGCAGCTCCATAAGGGGGCCCCGCACAGATACGCAGTATTTT
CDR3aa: CASSSIRGPRTDTQYF

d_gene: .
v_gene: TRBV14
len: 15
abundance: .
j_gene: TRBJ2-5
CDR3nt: TGTGCCAGCAGCAACGAGGGTGATGTCCAAGAGACCCAGTACTTC
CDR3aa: CASSNEGDVQETQYF

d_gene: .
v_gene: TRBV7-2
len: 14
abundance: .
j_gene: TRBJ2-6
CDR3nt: TGTGCCAGCAGCTCTCGGGACTGGGTTAACGTCCTGACTTTC
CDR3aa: CASSSRDWVNVLTF

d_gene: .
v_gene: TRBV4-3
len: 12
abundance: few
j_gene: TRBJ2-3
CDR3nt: TGCGCCAGCAGCCAACGGTCCGCTGCGCAGTATTTT
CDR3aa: CASSQRSAAQYF

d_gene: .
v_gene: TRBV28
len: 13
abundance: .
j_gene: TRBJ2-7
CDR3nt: TGTGCCAGCAGTTTATGGACAGGCTACGAGCAGTACTTC
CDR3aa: CASSLWTGYEQYF

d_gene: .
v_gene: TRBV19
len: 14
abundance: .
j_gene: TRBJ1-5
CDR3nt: TGTGCCAGTAGGAAGGGAGGCGGCAATCAGCCCCAGCATTTT
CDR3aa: CASRKGGGNQPQHF

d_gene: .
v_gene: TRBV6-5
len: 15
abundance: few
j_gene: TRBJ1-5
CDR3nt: TGTGCCAGCAGGCGATCTTTAAAAGCTGATCAGCCCCAGCATTTT
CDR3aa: CASRRSLKADQPQHF

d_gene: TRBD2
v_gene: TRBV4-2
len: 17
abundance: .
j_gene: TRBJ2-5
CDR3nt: TGTGCCAGCAGCCCGCTAGCGGGGGGCGGGTACCAAGAGACCCAGTACTTC
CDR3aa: CASSPLAGGGYQETQYF

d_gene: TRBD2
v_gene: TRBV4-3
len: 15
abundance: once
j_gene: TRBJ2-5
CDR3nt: TGCGCCAGCAGCCTCAGTAGCGGGATACAAGAGACCCAGTACTTC
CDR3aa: CASSLSSGIQETQYF

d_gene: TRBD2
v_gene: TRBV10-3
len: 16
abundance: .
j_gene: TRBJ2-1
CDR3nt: TGTGCCATCAGTGAGTCTTTGGTGGGGGGGGTTGGTGAGCAGTTCTTC
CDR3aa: CAISESLVGGVGEQFF

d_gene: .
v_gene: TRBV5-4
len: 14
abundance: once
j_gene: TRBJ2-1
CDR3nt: TGTGCCAGCAGCTTGGGGGGGAGGTACGATGAGCAGTTCTTC
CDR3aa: CASSLGGRYDEQFF

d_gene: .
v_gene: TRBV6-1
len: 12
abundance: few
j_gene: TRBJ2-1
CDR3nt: TGTGCCAGCATAGCGGAGTTCAATGAGCAGTTCTTC
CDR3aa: CASIAEFNEQFF

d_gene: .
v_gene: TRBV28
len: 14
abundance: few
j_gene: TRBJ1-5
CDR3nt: TGTGCCAGCAGGGAAGGCGGTAGCAATCAGCCCCAGCATTTT
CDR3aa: CASREGGSNQPQHF

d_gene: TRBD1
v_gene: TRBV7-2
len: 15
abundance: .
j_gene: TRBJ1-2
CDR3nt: TGTGCCAGCAGCTTAGTCAGGGGGGCCGACTATGGCTACACCTTC
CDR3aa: CASSLVRGADYGYTF

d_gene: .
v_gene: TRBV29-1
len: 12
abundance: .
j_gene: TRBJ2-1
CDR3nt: TGCAGCTCATTGACGGGATACAATGAGCAGTTCTTC
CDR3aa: CSSLTGYNEQFF

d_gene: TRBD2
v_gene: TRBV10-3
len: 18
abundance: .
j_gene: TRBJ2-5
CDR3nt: TGTGCCATCAGCAAGCTCTACATACCCGGGACTACCGAAGAGACCCAGTACTTC
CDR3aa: CAISKLYIPGTTEETQYF

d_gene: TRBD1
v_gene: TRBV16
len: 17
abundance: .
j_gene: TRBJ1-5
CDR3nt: TGTGCCAGCAGCCAATATGGCGACAGGGGGCCCAATCAGCCCCAGCATTTT
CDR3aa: CASSQYGDRGPNQPQHF

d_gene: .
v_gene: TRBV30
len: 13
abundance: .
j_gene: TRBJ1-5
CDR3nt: TGTGCCTGGAGTGTAAACAGAAATCAGCCCCAGCATTTT
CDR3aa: CAWSVNRNQPQHF

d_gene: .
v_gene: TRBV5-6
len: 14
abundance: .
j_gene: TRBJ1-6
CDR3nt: TGTGCCAGCAGCTGGGGCAGGTCTAATTCACCCCTCCACTTT
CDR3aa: CASSWGRSNSPLHF

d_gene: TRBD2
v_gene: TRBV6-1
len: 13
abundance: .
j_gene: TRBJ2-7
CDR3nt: TGTGCCAGTTGGACGGGGGGGTCGGGAGAGCAGTACTTC
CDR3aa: CASWTGGSGEQYF

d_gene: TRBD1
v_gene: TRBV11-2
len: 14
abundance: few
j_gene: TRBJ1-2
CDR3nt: TGTGCCAGCAGCTTAAGGGGACAGGACTATGGCTACACCTTC
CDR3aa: CASSLRGQDYGYTF

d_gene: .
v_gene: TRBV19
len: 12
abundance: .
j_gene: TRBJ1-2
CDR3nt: TGTGCCAGTAACGCAGGTATCGATGGCTACACCTTC
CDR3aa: CASNAGIDGYTF

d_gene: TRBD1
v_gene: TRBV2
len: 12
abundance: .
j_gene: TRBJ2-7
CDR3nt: TGTGCCAGCAGTATGGGACAGGGCGTCGCGTACTTC
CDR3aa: CASSMGQGVAYF

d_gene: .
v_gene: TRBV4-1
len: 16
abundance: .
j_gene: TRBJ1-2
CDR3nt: TGCGCCAGCAGCCAAGTTGGGGCCTTGGGAAACTATGGCTACACCTTC
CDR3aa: CASSQVGALGNYGYTF

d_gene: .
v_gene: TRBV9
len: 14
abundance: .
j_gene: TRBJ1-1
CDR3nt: TGTGCCAGCAGCGTAGAGCCCCTGAACACTGAAGCTTTCTTT
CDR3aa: CASSVEPLNTEAFF

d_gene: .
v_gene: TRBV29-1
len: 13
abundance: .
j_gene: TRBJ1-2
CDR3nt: TGCAGCACCGAGGGCCGTGGCCCTTATGGCTACACCTTC
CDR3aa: CSTEGRGPYGYTF

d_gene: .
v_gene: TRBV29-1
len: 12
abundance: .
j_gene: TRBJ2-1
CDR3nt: TGCAGCGTTGCAGGCAGGGCTAATGAGCAGTTCTTC
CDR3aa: CSVAGRANEQFF

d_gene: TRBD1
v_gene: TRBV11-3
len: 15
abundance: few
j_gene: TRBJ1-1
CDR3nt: TGTGCCAGCAGCTTAGATCCAGGGGGCTGGTCTGAAGCTTTCTTT
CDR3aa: CASSLDPGGWSEAFF